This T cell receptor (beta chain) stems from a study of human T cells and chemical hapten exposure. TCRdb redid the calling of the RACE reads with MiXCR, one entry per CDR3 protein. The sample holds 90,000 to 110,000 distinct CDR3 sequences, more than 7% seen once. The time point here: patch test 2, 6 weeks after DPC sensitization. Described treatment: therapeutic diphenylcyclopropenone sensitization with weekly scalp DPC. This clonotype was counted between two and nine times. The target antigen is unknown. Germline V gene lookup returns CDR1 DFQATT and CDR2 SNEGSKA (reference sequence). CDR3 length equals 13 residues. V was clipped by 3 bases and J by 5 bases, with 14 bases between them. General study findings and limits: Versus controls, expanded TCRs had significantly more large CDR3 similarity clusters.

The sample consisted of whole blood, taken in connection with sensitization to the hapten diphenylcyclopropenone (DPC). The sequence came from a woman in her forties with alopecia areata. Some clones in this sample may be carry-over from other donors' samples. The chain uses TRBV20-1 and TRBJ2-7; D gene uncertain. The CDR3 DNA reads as TGCAGTGCTAGTTCCCGGGTAAAAAACGAGCAGTACTTC. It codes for CSASSRVKNEQYF.